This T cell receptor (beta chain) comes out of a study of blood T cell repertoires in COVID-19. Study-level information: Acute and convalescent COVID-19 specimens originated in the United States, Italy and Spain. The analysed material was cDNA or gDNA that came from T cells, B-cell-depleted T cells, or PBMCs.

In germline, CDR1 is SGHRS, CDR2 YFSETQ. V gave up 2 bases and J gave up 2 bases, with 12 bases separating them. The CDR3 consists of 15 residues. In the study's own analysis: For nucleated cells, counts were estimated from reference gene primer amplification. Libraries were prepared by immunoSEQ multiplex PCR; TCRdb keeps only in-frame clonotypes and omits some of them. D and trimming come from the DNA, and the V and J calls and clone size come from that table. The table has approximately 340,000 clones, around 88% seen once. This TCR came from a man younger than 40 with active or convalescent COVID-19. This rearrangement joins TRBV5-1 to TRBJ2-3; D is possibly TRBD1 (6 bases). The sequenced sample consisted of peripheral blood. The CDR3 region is CASSFYQGHTDTQYF. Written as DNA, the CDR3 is TGCGCCAGCAGCTTTTACCAGGGGCACACAGATACGCAGTATTTT.